This TCR beta chain emerged from a study of identical twins. TCRdb reprocessed the 5' RACE reads via MiXCR and lists one record per CDR3 protein. The table lists more than 1.5 million distinct CDR3 sequences, about 31% of them singletons. CDR3 length: 14 amino acids. The V and J ends lost 0 bases and 6 bases respectively, with 10 bases between them. Germline V gives CDR1 SGDLS, CDR2 YYNGEE. Specimen: cord blood. The chain combines TRBV9 with TRBJ2-1; D not resolved. This sequence was found in a newborn girl in good health. The DNA of the CDR3 is TGTGCCAGCAGCGTAGTTAGTAACCCCAATGAGCAGTTCTTC. As protein: CASSVVSNPNEQFF.